This T cell receptor (beta chain) is from a study of T cells in Graves' hyperthyroidism and ophthalmopathy (dated by TCRdb to about 2019). At the level of the whole study: Peripheral blood samples were taken at the time of initial diagnosis, prior to any treatment. A discovery cohort of about 100 patients, about 44 with Graves' ophthalmopathy and under 60 with stable Graves' hyperthyroidism, was used to find distinguishing TCR V-J signatures. Prospective prediction of ophthalmopathy was tested in an independent validation cohort of 18 to 20 hyperthyroidism patients and around 16 patients who later progressed to ophthalmopathy. The approximately 90 discovery patients were randomly split 7:3 into training and test sets. The study also compared thyroid tissue and blood T-cell repertoires from over 5 Graves' hyperthyroidism patients. After sampling, hyperthyroidism patients received methimazole starting at 30 mg daily, and ophthalmopathy patients received high-dose intravenous methylprednisolone. The paper reports TCR Vbeta CDR3 sequencing of approximately 140 peripheral blood samples: under 45 ophthalmopathy, around 80 hyperthyroidism and approximately 17 progressor patients. What the study reported, not specific to this receptor: No statistical method was used to fix the sample size in advance, and group allocation was not hidden from the investigators. Blood samples also contained most of the expanded thyroid clonotypes (frequency above 0.001), which suggests that blood repertoires may reflect thyroid immune responses. In validation, the model predicted progression to ophthalmopathy a median of around 6.5 months before onset, with about 70% sensitivity and roughly 79% specificity. A model built on a 13 V-J signature distinguished ophthalmopathy from stable hyperthyroidism, reaching about 88% sensitivity and around 81% specificity in cross-validation and 80%/75% in testing.

The TCR beta CDR3 regions were amplified from the RNA transcripts. A first-round RT-PCR of the TCR CDR3 used the HTBI primer set with the Qiagen OneStep RT-PCR kit. Libraries were constructed in a second round of multiplex PCR, after which size selection and purification were performed. Libraries were sequenced paired-end with 100 bp reads on an Illumina HiSeq2000. Under the source paper's analysis protocol: SOAPnuke was used to process the raw data, removing reads that contained adapters or uncalled bases, had a mean Phred below 15, or lacked an exact match to the constant primer or identifier. COPE v1.2.5 was used to merge high-quality paired reads, and clonotypes were defined as unique nucleotide sequences. Clonotypes were aligned to IMGT TRBV, TRBD and TRBJ reference segments using MiTCR v1.1. Analysis was restricted to V-J combinations with a frequency above 0.0001, which covered roughly 99% of repertoires. The TCS score was defined as F50 (clonal expansion) divided by E x V (chaos), with BLOSUM62-based TCRdist calculated between CDR3 peptides within each V-J. Welch's t-statistics and random forest reduced several hundred V-J features to 13, which were used in a naive Bayes classifier (R e1071). TCRdb took the public reads, trimmed them with fastp at Q25, ran MiXCR for clone calling and kept in-frame beta chains. Each entry is one CDR3 protein sequence, shown with its most common DNA and genes. TCRdb's processing, not the authors', yielded these V and J calls. The sample table lists hundreds of thousands of distinct CDR3 sequences, approximately 25% of them with a count of one. The top ten hold about 11% of the sample.

CDR1 is given as MNHEY and CDR2 as SVGEGT, both from the germline V gene. The CDR3, from cysteine to phenylalanine, totals 14 residues. The DNA shown is the 42-base CDR3, in frame from base 1. With respect to this clonotype: Its cognate antigen has yet to be identified. Germline is not matched at one junction end, which may reflect a read error.

Ophthalmopathy patients had moderately to severely active disease, Clinical Activity Score of at least 3, NOSPECS grade of at least 4, and duration under 3 months. The study excluded patients with uncontrolled infections, other autoimmune diseases, pregnancy or lactation. Diagnoses relied on clinical symptoms, serum thyroxine and TRAb, thyroid ultrasound and orbital computed tomography. PBMCs were isolated from around 10 ml of fresh peripheral blood by Ficoll-Paque density gradient centrifugation. Trizol reagent was used to extract total RNA, and RNA quality was then checked on an Agilent 2100 Bioanalyzer.

The chain employs TRBV6-2 or TRBV6-3 and TRBJ1-2; no D gene can be assigned with confidence. Sequenced: blood. The sequence came from a woman aged 25 to 45 with Graves' ophthalmopathy. In nucleotide form, the sequence is TGTGCCAGCAGTTACGAATGGTACGGTCGTGGCTTCACCTTC. It translates as CASSYEWYGRGFTF.